Following are 18 T cell receptor beta chains from one sample sequenced in a study of T cell clonotyping in hematopoietic cell transplantation. Generated by immunoSEQ multiplex PCR, the TCRdb table keeps only in-frame clones and is missing some. The repertoire holds 7,000 or so clones, with 89% as singletons. The material was PBMCs, obtained 30 days after allogeneic stem cell transplant. These receptor sequences come from a female patient aged 50-59 years who had an allogeneic stem cell transplant from an unrelated donor, so the T cells may come from the graft donor. Some clones in this sample may be carry-over from other donors' samples.

CDR3 nucleotide sequence: TGTGCCTGGGCGGGCGGGGGGACCCAAGAGACCCAGTACTTC. Its protein is CAWAGGGTQETQYF. The chain recombines TRBV30 with TRBJ2-5, with 8 bases lining up with TRBD2. The germline CDR1 and CDR2 sequences are GTSNPN and SVGIG (reference sequence). The CDR3 sequence is 14 residues long. With 5 bases clipped from V and 1 base from J, the junction kept 6 bases outside the gene matches. The full variable domain, completed using reference TRBV30 and TRBJ2-5, is SQTIHQWPATLVQPVGSPLSLECTVEGTSNPNLYWYRQAAGRGLQLLFYSVGIGQISSEVPQNLSASRPQDRQFILSSKKLLLSDSGFYLCAWAGGGTQETQYFGPGTRLLVL.

The V call is TRBV28, the J call TRBJ2-1; TRBD1 agrees at 9 bases. The CDR3 is 21 residues long. The germline V gene has CDR1 MDHEN and CDR2 SYDVKM. V was clipped by 6 bases and J by 0 bases; unmatched bases: 21. CDR3 sequence (DNA): TGTGCCAGCAGCACCCCTTGGACAGGGGCCCTATTACGGAACTCCTACAATGAGCAGTTCTTC. Residues: CASSTPWTGALLRNSYNEQFF.

This chain uses TRBV6-6 with TRBJ2-7; TRBD1 matches 7 bases. The germline V gene has CDR1 MNHNY and CDR2 SVGAGI (reference sequence). The CDR3 sequence is 12 residues long. V shed 7 bases, J shed 3 bases, and the junction held 3 bases outside the gene matches. The CDR3 here is CASTSGGYEQYF. The CDR3, as DNA: TGTGCCAGCACCTCAGGGGGCTACGAGCAGTACTTC.

This clone was observed a few times. The gene calls are TRBV4-1 and TRBJ2-2; a weak D match, TRBD2 (5 bases). Germline values: CDR1 MGHRA, CDR2 YSYEKL. The length of the CDR3 is 16 residues. The ends were cut back, 1 base at V and 7 bases at J, with 16 bases in the middle. The CDR3 DNA reads as TGCGCCAGCAGCCAAGTTGTGGTCCTCCGGGGCGGGGAGCTGTTTTTT. Translating gives CASSQVVVLRGGELFF.

The chain uses TRBV19 and TRBJ1-5; D is possibly TRBD1 (5 bases). This CDR3 spans 14 amino acids. Between the trimmed V and J ends, which lost 5 bases and 7 bases, there was a span of 15 bases. In germline, CDR1 is LNHDA, CDR2 SQIVND (reference sequence). The CDR3 nucleotides are TGTGCCAGTAGTCCGGGGCAGGGTATACAGCCCCAGCATTTT. This gives the protein CASSPGQGIQPQHF. The whole variable domain, filled in from reference TRBV19 and TRBJ1-5, reads DGGITQSPKYLFRKEGQNVTLSCEQNLNHDAMYWYRQDPGQGLRLIYYSQIVNDFQKGDIAEGYSVSREKKESFPLTVTSAQKNPTAFYLCASSPGQGIQPQHFGDGTRLSIL.

The CDR3 region has the DNA TGTGCCAGTAGTATAGTTACCAGGCCCTACGAGCAGTACTTC. This sequence encodes CASSIVTRPYEQYF. The chain uses TRBV19 and TRBJ2-7; D not certain. CDR3 length equals 14 residues. The germline gives CDR1 LNHDA, CDR2 SQIVND (reference sequence). Trimming stripped 1 base from V and 2 bases from J, with 9 bases between.

CDR3 residues: CASSKTYTQGQFF. CDR3 DNA sequence: TGTGCCAGCAGCAAAACCTACACTCAAGGGCAGTTCTTC. The chain carries TRBV5-6 and TRBJ2-1; the D is unclear. The germline V gene has CDR1 SGHDT and CDR2 YYEEEE. This CDR3 spans 13 amino acids. The V end lost 4 bases, the J end lost 12 bases, and 17 bases lay between the germline ends.

The CDR3 DNA follows: TGCGCCAGCAGCCTGGATGAGGAGACCCAGTACTTC. It encodes CASSLDEETQYF. The chain uses TRBV5-1 and TRBJ2-5, with D hard to call. The germline CDR1 and CDR2 sequences are SGHRS and YFSETQ. CDR3 length equals 12 residues. V was shortened by 4 bases and J by 5 bases, with 9 bases between the two germline ends.

Details on this clone: At one of its ends the junction is not consistent with the germline gene, which may arise from a read error. The chain's CDR3 is CASSWADREDQSQHF. CDR3 sequence (DNA): TGTGCCAGCAGCTGGGCGGACAGGGAGGATCAGTCCCAGCATTTT. The rearrangement uses TRBV7-6 and TRBJ1-5, with 8 positions matching TRBD1. CDR3 size: 15 residues. The germline gives CDR1 SGHVS, CDR2 FNYEAQ.

The gene calls are TRBV7-9 and TRBJ2-7, with D possibly being TRBD1 (6 bases). This CDR3 is built from 15 residues. Germline CDR1 and CDR2: SEHNR and FQNEAQ (reference sequence). Trimming took off 5 bases at V and 6 bases at J, with 20 bases between the two ends. The CDR3 sequence is CASSPEGHPMGEQYF. The CDR3 DNA reads TGTGCCAGCAGCCCCGAGGGACACCCGATGGGCGAGCAGTACTTC.

J is TRBJ2-4 and V is TRBV6-1; a weak D match, TRBD1 (5 bases). CDR1 MNHNS and CDR2 SASEGT come from the germline V gene. This CDR3 has 15 residues. V gave up 0 bases and J gave up 5 bases, with 11 bases separating them. CDR3 amino acids: CASSEATTRENIQYF. CDR3 DNA: TGTGCCAGCAGTGAAGCGACAACCAGGGAAAACATTCAGTACTTC.

The CDR3 sequence: CASSPNLPGVTDTQYF. CDR3 nucleotides: TGTGCCAGCTCACCAAACTTGCCGGGTGTCACAGATACGCAGTATTTT. The J gene is TRBJ2-3, the V gene TRBV18; D is undetermined. Germline values: CDR1 KGHSH, CDR2 LQKENI. CDR3 length equals 16 residues. Trimming left V 2 bases short and J 2 bases short, with 14 bases between.

This chain links TRBV28 with TRBJ2-2; D ambiguous. The CDR3 runs 13 residues. Germline lookup yields CDR1 MDHEN and CDR2 SYDVKM. Trimming took 2 bases from V and 6 from J, leaving 7 bases between them. CDR3 bases: TGTGCCAGCAGTTTAGTATTGGCCGGGGAGCTGTTTTTT. Protein sequence: CASSLVLAGELFF. Complete variable domain (other parts from reference TRBV28 and TRBJ2-2): DVKVTQSSRYLVKRTGEKVFLECVQDMDHENMFWYRQDPGLGLRLIYFSYDVKMKEKGDIPEGYSVSREKKERFSLILESASTNQTSMYLCASSLVLAGELFFGEGSRLTVL.

This clone has only one observation. V is TRBV29-1 and J is TRBJ2-5; D may be TRBD1 or TRBD2 (5 bases each). This CDR3 spans 11 amino acids. V was shortened by 6 bases and J by 3 bases, with 8 bases between the two germline ends. Germline V gene data show CDR1 as SQVTM and CDR2 as ANQGSEA. CDR3 nucleotide sequence: TGCAGCGTGTGGGGGAAAGAGACCCAGTACTTC. Protein: CSVWGKETQYF.

The chain uses TRBV6-6 and TRBJ2-5; 9 bases line up with TRBD1. V was pared by 10 bases and J by 13 bases, with 10 bases of the junction left unmatched. Germline CDR1 is MNHNY and CDR2 is SVGAGI (reference sequence). The CDR3 runs 11 residues. The DNA for the CDR3 is TGTGCCACCCGGGACAGGGAATTTCCGTACTTC. Its protein is CATRDREFPYF.

This chain uses TRBV2 with TRBJ1-1; D is undetermined. Germline V gene sequence: CDR1 SNHLY, CDR2 FYNNEI. The V end was cut by 3 bases, the J end by 7 bases, with 24 bases between. The CDR3 loop spans 17 amino acids. CDR3 coding DNA: TGTGCCAGCAGTGATACCGTAATTGGCCTCACACGATATGAAGCTTTCTTT. It encodes CASSDTVIGLTRYEAFF.

This chain connects TRBV28 to TRBJ2-3, with 11 positions matching TRBD2. Germline V lookup: CDR1 MDHEN, CDR2 SYDVKM. The CDR3 spans 14 residues. Trimming took 5 bases from V and 10 from J; bases not matched to a gene: 8. The CDR3 reads CASSSTSGSAAQYF. The CDR3 DNA reads as TGTGCCAGCAGTAGTACTAGCGGGAGTGCTGCGCAGTATTTT.

The CDR3 sequence is CASSEVAGGVDEQFF. The CDR3, as DNA: TGTGCCAGCAGCGAGGTAGCGGGAGGAGTCGATGAGCAGTTCTTC. This chain links TRBV9 with TRBJ2-1, with TRBD2 matching 10 bases. The trim removed 3 bases at V and 8 bases at J, leaving 8 bases unmatched. The CDR3 extends over 15 amino acids. Germline-derived CDR1 and CDR2 are SGDLS and YYNGEE. Based on the CDR3 plus reference TRBV9 and TRBJ2-1, the full variable domain is DSGVTQTPKHLITATGQRVTLRCSPRSGDLSVYWYQQSLDQGLQFLIQYYNGEERAKGNILERFSAQQFPDLHSELNLSSLELGDSALYFCASSEVAGGVDEQFFGPGTRLTVL.